This is a list of T cell receptor beta chains from one sample in a study of cytomegalovirus exposure and HLA in healthy donors. TCRdb keeps only in-frame clones here, not all; method: immunoSEQ multiplex PCR. The sample has 60,000 to 75,000 clones, around 91% seen once. What was sequenced was PBMCs. The source is a young woman in good health and CMV-seropositive. Each CDR3 is given with its conserved first and last residue. The D gene is left open where the match is weak. Rows give clone size only sometimes, using once, few, many, or a class for an expanded clone.

size: NA
J: TRBJ2-1
D: NA
V: TRBV5-1
CDR3: CASSLEVGRRAYNEQFF
DNA: TGCGCCAGCAGCTTGGAGGTCGGGCGGAGGGCCTACAATGAGCAGTTCTTC

size: NA
J: TRBJ2-3
D: NA
V: TRBV5-1
CDR3: CASSLEVRESTDTQYF
DNA: TGCGCCAGCAGCTTGGAGGTCCGGGAGAGCACAGATACGCAGTATTTT

size: NA
J: TRBJ2-7
D: TRBD1
V: TRBV6-5
CDR3: CASREGASSYEQYF
DNA: TGTGCCAGCAGAGAGGGGGCCAGCTCCTACGAGCAGTACTTC

size: NA
J: TRBJ1-4
D: TRBD1
V: TRBV7-9
CDR3: CASSAQQGQLFF
DNA: TGTGCCAGCAGCGCGCAACAGGGGCAACTGTTTTTT

size: NA
J: TRBJ2-7
D: TRBD1
V: TRBV6-1
CDR3: CASSLRTGGGDEQYF
DNA: TGTGCCAGCAGCCTACGGACAGGGGGTGGTGACGAGCAGTACTTC

size: NA
J: TRBJ2-7
D: NA
V: TRBV23-1
CDR3: CASSSRGNEQYF
DNA: TGCGCCAGCTCTTCCCGGGGGAACGAGCAGTACTTC

size: NA
J: TRBJ1-6
D: NA
V: TRBV30
CDR3: CAWTSFYNSPLHF
DNA: TGTGCCTGGACTAGTTTCTATAATTCCCCCCTCCACTTT

size: NA
J: TRBJ2-1
D: TRBD2
V: TRBV5-1
CDR3: CASSLGGTSGGYNEQFF
DNA: TGCGCCAGCAGCTTGGGGGGGACTAGCGGAGGTTACAATGAGCAGTTCTTC

size: NA
J: TRBJ2-5
D: NA
V: TRBV7-2
CDR3: CASSFGQRETQYF
DNA: TGTGCCAGCAGCTTTGGGCAGCGGGAGACCCAGTACTTC

size: NA
J: TRBJ2-1
D: NA
V: TRBV28
CDR3: CASSLPGASSYNEQFF
DNA: TGTGCCAGCAGCTTACCGGGAGCATCATCCTACAATGAGCAGTTCTTC

size: NA
J: TRBJ1-2
D: NA
V: TRBV19
CDR3: CASSIQARGYTF
DNA: TGTGCCAGTAGTATCCAGGCGCGCGGCTACACCTTC

size: NA
J: TRBJ2-2
D: NA
V: TRBV19
CDR3: CASSIDAGPRPNTGELFF
DNA: TGTGCCAGTAGTATAGATGCGGGACCGCGACCGAACACCGGGGAGCTGTTTTTT

size: NA
J: TRBJ2-3
D: NA
V: TRBV27
CDR3: CASSTLPQAPSDF
DNA: TGTGCCAGCAGTACCCTCCCCCAGGCCCCCTCGGATTTT

size: NA
J: TRBJ1-1
D: TRBD1
V: TRBV29-1
CDR3: CSVWWAARGRGDTEAFF
DNA: TGCAGCGTTTGGTGGGCTGCCAGGGGGCGAGGAGACACTGAAGCTTTCTTT

size: NA
J: TRBJ1-1
D: NA
V: TRBV7-8
CDR3: CASSLLTGLNTEAFF
DNA: TGTGCCAGCAGCTTACTAACAGGGCTGAACACTGAAGCTTTCTTT

size: NA
J: TRBJ2-7
D: TRBD2
V: TRBV27
CDR3: CASSLPLAGGSHEQYF
DNA: TGTGCCAGCAGTTTACCCCTAGCGGGAGGTTCACACGAGCAGTACTTC

size: NA
J: TRBJ2-2
D: NA
V: TRBV7-6
CDR3: CASSLGSVGLITGELFF
DNA: TGTGCCAGCAGCTTAGGTTCAGTCGGACTGATCACCGGGGAGCTGTTTTTT

size: few
J: TRBJ2-7
D: TRBD1
V: TRBV27
CDR3: CASRFGDRDEQYF
DNA: TGTGCCAGCAGATTTGGGGACAGGGATGAGCAGTACTTC

size: few
J: TRBJ2-7
D: NA
V: TRBV27
CDR3: CASSSRGTRPGEQYF
DNA: TGTGCCAGCAGTTCGCGAGGGACTCGTCCGGGGGAGCAGTACTTC

size: NA
J: TRBJ2-1
D: TRBD1
V: TRBV20-1
CDR3: CSARKQGGQFF
DNA: TGCAGTGCTAGAAAACAGGGGGGGCAGTTCTTC

size: NA
J: TRBJ2-2
D: TRBD2
V: TRBV7-9
CDR3: CASSGLADTGELFF
DNA: TGTGCCAGCTCGGGACTAGCGGACACCGGGGAGCTGTTTTTT

size: once
J: TRBJ2-7
D: TRBD1
V: TRBV6-1
CDR3: CASSEDGSGGFYEQYF
DNA: TGTGCCAGCAGTGAAGACGGGTCAGGGGGATTCTACGAGCAGTACTTC

size: NA
J: TRBJ2-7
D: TRBD1
V: TRBV2
CDR3: CASRDRGYEQYF
DNA: TGTGCCAGCCGGGACAGGGGGTACGAGCAGTACTTC

size: NA
J: TRBJ1-2
D: NA
V: TRBV5-4
CDR3: CASSLTGFGGYTF
DNA: TGTGCCAGCAGCTTGACAGGGTTCGGTGGCTACACCTTC

size: NA
J: TRBJ2-1
D: TRBD2
V: TRBV5-6
CDR3: CASSLGGTSGTYNEQFF
DNA: TGTGCCAGCAGCCTGGGGGGGACTAGCGGGACCTACAATGAGCAGTTCTTC

size: NA
J: TRBJ2-1
D: TRBD2
V: TRBV29-1
CDR3: CSVARPSGRLNEQFF
DNA: TGCAGCGTTGCCCGCCCTAGCGGGAGGTTGAATGAGCAGTTCTTC